The 29 T cell receptor beta chains in this list originate from one sample, sequenced in a study of radiotherapy plus CTLA-4 blockade in lung cancer. The method was immunoSEQ multiplex PCR; TCRdb's version includes in-frame clones alone and lacks a portion of them. The data contain 55,000 to 80,000 clones, approximately 77% of them seen just once; the ten biggest clones take up about 4.4%. This specimen was peripheral blood, taken from a patient treated with radiotherapy plus ipilimumab. The receptors derive from a human donor with non-small cell lung cancer who had a complete response to radiotherapy plus ipilimumab.

V and J are TRBV29-1 and TRBJ2-3; D uncertain. V was clipped by 7 bases and J by 2 bases, with 10 bases between them. The CDR3 sequence is 12 residues long. Per the germline V gene, CDR1 is SQVTM and CDR2 is ANQGSEA. The CDR3 DNA reads TGCAGCGCCCGGAAAAACACAGATACGCAGTATTTT. Amino acid sequence: CSARKNTDTQYF.

This clone has only one observation. This sequence joins TRBV18 and TRBJ2-1; tentatively, D is TRBD2 (5 bases). Germline V gene lookup returns CDR1 KGHSH and CDR2 LQKENI. Trimming removed 3 bases at V and 0 bases at J, with 12 bases between. The CDR3 totals 16 residues. CDR3 DNA sequence: TGTGCCAGCTCACCCAGCGAAGGACTCTCCTACAATGAGCAGTTCTTC. Protein product: CASSPSEGLSYNEQFF.

The CDR3 nucleotides read TGTGCCAGCAGTTTCGGGACTAGCAGCTACGAGCAGTACGTC. It is translated as CASSFGTSSYEQYV. The chain joins TRBV27 to TRBJ2-7; TRBD2 matches at 9 bases. Germline trimming cut 3 bases from V and 3 bases from J; bases unmatched to any gene: 3. Germline V gene lookup returns CDR1 MNHEY and CDR2 SMNVEV (reference sequence). The CDR3 loop spans 14 amino acids.

J is TRBJ2-5 and V is TRBV18; D gene unclear. The CDR3 is made up of 14 amino acids. Germline V CDR1 and CDR2: KGHSH, LQKENI. Trimming shortened V by 0 bases and J by 3 bases, and 8 bases separated the two germline ends. The CDR3 DNA sequence: TGTGCCAGCTCACCACCAGGGTTTGAAGAGACCCAGTACTTC. This encodes CASSPPGFEETQYF.

J is TRBJ2-1 and V is TRBV19; 10 bases are shared with TRBD2. CDR3 length: 15 residues. CDR1 is LNHDA, CDR2 SQIVND, per germline (reference sequence). The V and J ends lost 10 bases and 0 bases, in that order; junction bases with no gene match: 6. CDR3 amino acids: CATSGGHTSYNEQFF. In nucleotides, the CDR3 is TGTGCCACTAGCGGGGGACATACCTCCTACAATGAGCAGTTCTTC. The whole variable domain, remainder taken from reference TRBV19 and TRBJ2-1, is DGGITQSPKYLFRKEGQNVTLSCEQNLNHDAMYWYRQDPGQGLRLIYYSQIVNDFQKGDIAEGYSVSREKKESFPLTVTSAQKNPTAFYLCATSGGHTSYNEQFFGPGTRLTVL.

The rearrangement joins TRBV15 to TRBJ2-6; weak D call: TRBD2 (5 bases). The CDR3 consists of 18 residues. CDR1 is LNHNV and CDR2 is YYDKDF in the germline V gene (reference sequence). Trimming pared 1 base from V and 0 bases from J, leaving 13 bases between. CDR3 nucleotide sequence: TGTGCCACCAGCAGAGCGGGCCAGGCGGGCTCTGGGGCCAACGTCCTGACTTTC. It yields the protein CATSRAGQAGSGANVLTF.

The chain is built from TRBV29-1 and TRBJ2-5; D is unclear. The CDR3 has 14 amino acids. CDR1 and CDR2 from the germline V gene are SQVTM and ANQGSEA. V lost 1 base to trimming and J lost 0 bases, with 9 bases between them. The CDR3 coding sequence is TGCAGCGTTGAAGTACCATTGTACCAAGAGACCCAGTACTTC. It specifies CSVEVPLYQETQYF.

V and J are TRBV2 and TRBJ2-1; 10 nucleotides line up with TRBD2. V shed 6 bases, J shed 7 bases, and the junction held 9 bases outside the gene matches. Germline CDR1 SNHLY, CDR2 FYNNEI. CDR3 length equals 15 residues. The CDR3: CASRGPSGSGNEQFF. The CDR3 region has the DNA TGTGCCAGCAGGGGCCCTAGCGGGAGTGGAAATGAGCAGTTCTTC.

Regarding this clone: The identical CDR3 is also encoded by other nucleotide sequences in the sample. The J gene is TRBJ1-6, the V gene TRBV7-2; the D gene is possibly TRBD1 (5 bases). The V and J ends lost 1 base and 4 bases respectively, with 5 bases between them. In germline, CDR1 is SGHTA, CDR2 FQGNSA. This CDR3 has 14 residues. Here the CDR3 DNA reads TGTGCCAGCAGCTTAGGGGGGTATAATTCACCCCTCCACTTT. As protein: CASSLGGYNSPLHF.

The chain carries TRBV4-1 and TRBJ2-5; the match to TRBD1 covers 11 bases. The J call may be faulty, since TRBJ2-7 better matches the DNA end. From germline, CDR1 is MGHRA and CDR2 YSYEKL. The CDR3 length is 15 residues. CDR3 sequence: CASSHPGQGAGEQYF. The CDR3 DNA sequence: TGCGCCAGCAGCCACCCCGGACAGGGGGCGGGCGAGCAGTACTTC.

The chain uses TRBV5-1 and TRBJ1-6, with 8 bases matching TRBD1. The junction had 8 bases not matched to a gene; V was cut back by 3 bases and J by 9 bases. The CDR3 runs to 15 residues. From germline, CDR1 is SGHRS and CDR2 YFSETQ. In DNA, the CDR3 is TGCGCCAGCAGCTCCAGTGACAGGGGAGGTTCACCCCTCCACTTT. This codes for CASSSSDRGGSPLHF.

This rearrangement joins TRBV18 to TRBJ1-2; 8 bases are a match to TRBD1. CDR3 length: 15 residues. The V and J ends lost 2 bases and 4 bases, in that order; junction bases with no gene match: 6. The V gene's germline CDR1 is KGHSH and CDR2 LQKENI. CDR3 in DNA: TGTGCCAGCTCACCAGAGGACAGGGCCGTCTATGGCTACACCTTC. This sequence encodes CASSPEDRAVYGYTF.

The chain recombines TRBV5-8 with TRBJ1-2; D may be TRBD1 (6 bases). The CDR3 is made up of 14 amino acids. V was pared by 1 base and J by 4 bases, with 11 bases between. The germline CDR1 and CDR2 sequences are SGHTS and YDEGEE. The CDR3 DNA is TGTGCCAGCAGCTTGAGGGGGACCCCCTATGGCTACACCTTC. Translated: CASSLRGTPYGYTF.

This clone has just a few counts. The J gene is TRBJ1-1, the V gene TRBV11-3, with D unclear. V was trimmed by 0 bases and J by 6 bases, leaving 8 bases between them. The germline CDR1 and CDR2 sequences are SGHNT and YENEEA. CDR3 length: 13 residues. The CDR3 DNA reads as TGTGCCAGCAGCTTAGATAACGGGGCTGAAGCTTTCTTT. Encoded protein: CASSLDNGAEAFF.

The rearrangement joins TRBV6-1 to TRBJ1-5; 10 bases are a match to TRBD1. The germline V gene has CDR1 MNHNS and CDR2 SASEGT. V shed 4 bases, J shed 2 bases, and the junction held 2 bases outside the gene matches. The CDR3 has 15 amino acids. The CDR3 region is CASSAGTGGNQPQHF. Written as DNA, the CDR3 is TGTGCCAGCAGTGCCGGGACAGGGGGCAATCAGCCCCAGCATTTT.

This clone was seen a single time. V usage is TRBV11-3 and J usage is TRBJ2-1; 11 nucleotides agree with TRBD2. Germline CDR1 and CDR2: SGHNT and YENEEA. This CDR3 region has 16 residues. V lost 1 base to trimming and J lost 6 bases; unmatched junction nucleotides: 5. CDR3 in amino acids: CASSLALAGGFNEQFF. CDR3 DNA sequence: TGTGCCAGCAGCTTAGCCCTAGCGGGAGGCTTCAATGAGCAGTTCTTC.

In the case of this clone: This same CDR3 is encoded by further DNA sequences in the sample. J is TRBJ1-1 and V is TRBV5-4; D call uncertain. The CDR3 loop spans 11 amino acids. The V end was cut by 1 base, the J end by 7 bases, with 5 bases between. Germline V lookup: CDR1 SGHNT, CDR2 YYREEE (reference sequence). DNA for the CDR3: TGTGCCAGCAGCTTGACCGGTGAAGCTTTCTTT. It yields the protein CASSLTGEAFF.

The chain recombines TRBV6-6 with TRBJ1-1; D not certain. This CDR3 region has 15 residues. V lost 4 bases to trimming and J lost 0 bases, with 12 bases between them. Germline assignment: CDR1 MNHNY and CDR2 SVGAGI (reference sequence). Here the CDR3 reads CASSSKTALNTEAFF. CDR3 nucleotides: TGTGCCAGCAGTTCCAAAACAGCTTTGAACACTGAAGCTTTCTTT.

The V call is TRBV27, the J call TRBJ2-2; the D is unclear. This CDR3 region has 15 residues. Germline-derived CDR1 and CDR2 are MNHEY and SMNVEV (reference sequence). V was trimmed by 2 bases and J by 6 bases, leaving 13 bases between them. The CDR3 DNA follows: TGTGCCAGCAGTTTAAAGGGCATTGTCTCCGGGGAGCTGTTTTTT. It specifies CASSLKGIVSGELFF.

This clone has only a few counts. The J gene is TRBJ1-4, the V gene TRBV6-5, with a possible D match to TRBD1 (6 bases). Between the trimmed V and J ends, which lost 4 bases and 3 bases, there was a span of 12 bases. Per the germline V gene, CDR1 is MNHEY and CDR2 is SVGAGI. This CDR3 is 15 amino acids long. CDR3 in DNA: TGTGCCAGCAGTTGGGGGCGGGCTTCTAATGAAAAACTGTTTTTT. It encodes CASSWGRASNEKLFF.

Note on this clone: Other DNA sequences in the sample encode the same CDR3. The chain employs TRBV5-1 and TRBJ1-2; weak D call: TRBD1 (5 bases). Germline V lookup: CDR1 SGHRS, CDR2 YFSETQ. This CDR3 is built from 14 residues. Deletions cut 0 bases from V and 4 bases from J, with 10 bases between. The CDR3 here is CASSLEGDSYGYTF. The CDR3 nucleotides are TGCGCCAGCAGCTTGGAAGGGGATAGCTATGGCTACACCTTC.

The chain links TRBV2 to TRBJ2-3; a weak D match, TRBD2 (5 bases). Trimming took off 6 bases at V and 2 bases at J, with 12 bases between the two ends. Germline CDR1 reads SNHLY; CDR2 reads FYNNEI. The CDR3 contains 14 residues. CDR3 loop: CASSRDYNTDTQYF. CDR3 coding DNA: TGTGCCAGCAGCCGAGACTATAACACAGATACGCAGTATTTT.

The chain carries TRBV19 and TRBJ2-7; D possibly uses TRBD1 or TRBD2 (5 bases each). The CDR3 loop spans 14 amino acids. V was pared by 3 bases and J by 2 bases, with 11 bases between. Germline V gene sequence: CDR1 LNHDA, CDR2 SQIVND (reference sequence). CDR3 sequence: CASSIREPPYEQYF. For the CDR3, the DNA is TGTGCCAGTAGTATCAGGGAGCCTCCCTACGAGCAGTACTTC.

The rearrangement uses TRBV6-5 and TRBJ2-4; unclear D gene. Germline assignment: CDR1 MNHEY and CDR2 SVGAGI. This CDR3 region has 15 residues. The V and J ends lost 4 bases and 0 bases respectively, with 10 bases between them. CDR3 in amino acids: CASSSQSLAKNIQYF. CDR3 DNA: TGTGCCAGCAGTTCACAATCACTAGCCAAAAACATTCAGTACTTC.

The gene calls are TRBV11-2 and TRBJ2-7, with 9 bases matching TRBD1. Per germline, CDR1 SGHAT and CDR2 FQNNGV. This CDR3 contains 14 residues. V was pared by 3 bases and J by 6 bases, with 6 bases of the junction left unmatched. CDR3 loop: CASSFGTGSLEQYF. As DNA, the CDR3 is TGTGCCAGCAGCTTCGGGACAGGGTCCCTCGAGCAGTACTTC.

This clone was seen a handful of times. The CDR3 DNA reads TGTGCCAGCAGCACACCGAATGCAGGGATCGAGCAGTACGTC. It translates to CASSTPNAGIEQYV. The chain uses TRBV11-2 and TRBJ2-7; a weak D match, TRBD1 (5 bases). V lost 5 bases to trimming and J lost 6 bases, with 17 bases between them. The CDR3 length is 14 residues. CDR1 SGHAT and CDR2 FQNNGV come from the germline V gene.

This clone was picked up one time. V gene TRBV14 combines with J gene TRBJ1-2, with no clear D. Trimming took off 1 base at V and 0 bases at J, with 6 bases between the two ends. This CDR3 has 14 amino acids. Looked up from germline, CDR1 is SGHDN and CDR2 is FVKESK. CDR3 sequence reads: CASSQGGANYGYTF. DNA of the CDR3: TGTGCCAGCAGCCAAGGTGGGGCTAACTATGGCTACACCTTC.

V usage is TRBV6-5 and J usage is TRBJ1-5; a weak D match, TRBD1 (5 bases). Germline-derived CDR1 and CDR2 are MNHEY and SVGAGI. The CDR3 has 15 amino acids. V was cut by 4 bases and J by 2 bases, with 12 bases left in between. CDR3: CASSSPATGNQPQHF. CDR3 coding DNA: TGTGCCAGCAGTTCCCCTGCGACAGGCAATCAGCCCCAGCATTTT.

This chain joins TRBV10-2 and TRBJ2-5, with D possibly TRBD1 on 6 matching bases. Trimming took off 5 bases at V and 5 bases at J, with 12 bases between the two ends. CDR3 size: 13 residues. Per the germline V gene, CDR1 is WSHSY and CDR2 is SAAADI. The CDR3 DNA follows: TGCGCCAGCAGTATACAGGGTGGGGAGACCCAGTACTTC. The encoded protein is CASSIQGGETQYF.